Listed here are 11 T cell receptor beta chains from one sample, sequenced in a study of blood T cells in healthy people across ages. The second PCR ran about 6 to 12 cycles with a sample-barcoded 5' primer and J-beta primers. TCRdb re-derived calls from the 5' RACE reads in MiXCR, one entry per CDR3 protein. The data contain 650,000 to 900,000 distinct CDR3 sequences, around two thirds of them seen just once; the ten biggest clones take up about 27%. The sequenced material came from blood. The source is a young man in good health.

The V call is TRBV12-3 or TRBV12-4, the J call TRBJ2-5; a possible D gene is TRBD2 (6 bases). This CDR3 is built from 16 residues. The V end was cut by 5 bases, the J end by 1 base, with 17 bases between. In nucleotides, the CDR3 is TGTGCCAGCAGTAATACCGCCGGGAGTTTCCAAGAGACCCAGTACTTC. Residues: CASSNTAGSFQETQYF.

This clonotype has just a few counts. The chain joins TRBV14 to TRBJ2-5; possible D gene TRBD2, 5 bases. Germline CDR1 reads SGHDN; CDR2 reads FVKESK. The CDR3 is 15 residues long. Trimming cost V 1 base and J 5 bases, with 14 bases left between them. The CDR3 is CASSQALRAAETQYF. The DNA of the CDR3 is TGTGCCAGCAGCCAAGCCCTGAGGGCCGCCGAGACCCAGTACTTC. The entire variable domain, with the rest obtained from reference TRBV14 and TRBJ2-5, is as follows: EAGVTQFPSHSVIEKGQTVTLRCDPISGHDNLYWYRRVMGKEIKFLLHFVKESKQDESGMPNNRFLAERTGGTYSTLKVQPAELEDSGVYFCASSQALRAAETQYFGPGTRLLVL.

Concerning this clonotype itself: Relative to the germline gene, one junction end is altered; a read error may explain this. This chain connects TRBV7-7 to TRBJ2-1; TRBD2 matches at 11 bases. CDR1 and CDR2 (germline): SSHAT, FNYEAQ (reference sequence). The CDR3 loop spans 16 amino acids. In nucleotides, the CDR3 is TGTGCTAGCAGCCCCACCGGGACTAGCGGCTACAATGAGCAGTTCTTC. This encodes CASSPTGTSGYNEQFF.

The CDR3 sequence: CATSVSSGGITPSTDTQYF. The DNA for the CDR3 is TGTGCCACCAGTGTCTCTAGCGGGGGGATTACACCTAGCACAGATACGCAGTATTTT. The rearrangement joins TRBV24-1 to TRBJ2-3, with 11 bases that match TRBD2. V was clipped by 5 bases and J by 0 bases; unmatched bases: 12. Germline CDR1 KGHDR, CDR2 SFDVKD. The CDR3 length is 19 residues.

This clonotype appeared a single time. The CDR3: CSASPRVSVTSNQPQHF. The CDR3 bases are TGCAGTGCTAGCCCTAGGGTGTCCGTCACCAGCAATCAGCCCCAGCATTTT. The rearrangement uses TRBV20-1 and TRBJ1-5; D ambiguous. The CDR3 sequence is 17 residues long. Germline assignment: CDR1 DFQATT and CDR2 SNEGSKA (reference sequence). The V and J ends lost 3 bases and 1 base respectively, with 19 bases between them.

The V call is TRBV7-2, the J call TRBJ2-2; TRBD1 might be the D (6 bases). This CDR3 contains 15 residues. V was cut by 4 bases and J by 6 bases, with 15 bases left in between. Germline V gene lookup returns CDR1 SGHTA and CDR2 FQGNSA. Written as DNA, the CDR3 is TGTGCCAGCAGCTGGGGGCAGGGGATGGCCGGGGAGCTGTTTTTT. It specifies CASSWGQGMAGELFF.

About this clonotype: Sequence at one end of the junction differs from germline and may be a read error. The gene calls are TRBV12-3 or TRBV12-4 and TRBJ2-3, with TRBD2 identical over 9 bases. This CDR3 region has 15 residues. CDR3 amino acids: CASSLWRGGADAQYF. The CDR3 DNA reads TGTGCCAGCAGTTTGTGGCGGGGGGGCGCAGATGCGCAGTATTTT.

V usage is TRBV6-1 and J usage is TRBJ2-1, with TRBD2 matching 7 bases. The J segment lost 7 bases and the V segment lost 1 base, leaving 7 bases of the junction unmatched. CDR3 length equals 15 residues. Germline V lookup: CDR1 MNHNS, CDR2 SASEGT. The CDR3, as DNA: TGTGCCAGCAGTGAAGGACCCTGGGGGGGTAATGAGCAGTTCTTC. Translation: CASSEGPWGGNEQFF.

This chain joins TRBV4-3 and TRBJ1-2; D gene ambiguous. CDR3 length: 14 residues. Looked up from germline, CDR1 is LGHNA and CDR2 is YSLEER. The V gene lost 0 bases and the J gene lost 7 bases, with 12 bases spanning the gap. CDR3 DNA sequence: TGCGCCAGCAGCCAAGAATTTCGGGAGGCTGGCTACACCTTC. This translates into CASSQEFREAGYTF.

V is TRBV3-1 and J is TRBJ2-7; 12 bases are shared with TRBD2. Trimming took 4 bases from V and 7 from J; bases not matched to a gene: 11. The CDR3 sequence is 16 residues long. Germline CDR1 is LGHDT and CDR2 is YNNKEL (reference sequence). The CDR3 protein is CASSPLGLAGYNEQYF. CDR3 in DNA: TGTGCCAGCAGCCCCCTCGGACTAGCGGGGTACAATGAGCAGTACTTC.

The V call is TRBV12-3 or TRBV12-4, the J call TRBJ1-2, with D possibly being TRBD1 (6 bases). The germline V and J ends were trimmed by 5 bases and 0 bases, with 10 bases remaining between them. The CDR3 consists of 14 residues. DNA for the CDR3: TGTGCCAGCAGTGCCGGGACAACTAACTATGGCTACACCTTC. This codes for CASSAGTTNYGYTF.